The 21 T cell receptor beta chains listed next were all sequenced from one sample in a study of blood T cell repertoires in COVID-19. Sequenced by immunoSEQ multiplex PCR; TCRdb stores in-frame clones only, minus some. The sample shows roughly 120,000 clones, around 88% of them seen only once. The sequencing input was peripheral blood. Receptors were obtained from a woman between 45 and 65 years old with active or convalescent COVID-19.

The J gene is TRBJ2-1, the V gene TRBV10-3; TRBD2 matches 8 bases. From germline, CDR1 is ENHRY and CDR2 SYGVKD. The CDR3 loop spans 16 amino acids. V shed 7 bases, J shed 0 bases, and the junction held 8 bases outside the gene matches. CDR3 nucleotide sequence: TGTGCCATCACCAGGACTAGCCGTTACTCCTACAATGAGCAGTTCTTC. Translating it yields CAITRTSRYSYNEQFF.

This CDR3 reads CASSEIAGGKTF. CDR3 DNA: TGTGCCAGCAGTGAAATTGCAGGGGGCAAAACCTTC. The gene calls are TRBV6-1 and TRBJ1-2, with 8 bases aligning to TRBD1. CDR1 and CDR2 (germline): MNHNS, SASEGT. The CDR3 totals 12 residues. With 2 bases clipped from V and 14 bases from J, the junction kept 7 bases outside the gene matches.

There are a few counts of this clone. Its ends do not fully match the called genes, so a read error is possible. The chain combines TRBV20-1 with TRBJ1-6; 10 bases agree with TRBD1. Germline-derived CDR1 and CDR2 are DFQATT and SNEGSKA (reference sequence). This CDR3 region has 10 residues. The CDR3 sequence: CSAKDRGFPF. CDR3 nucleotide sequence: TGCAGTGCTAAGGACAGGGGGTTTCCCTTT.

The J gene is TRBJ2-2, the V gene TRBV27; possibly TRBD2 for D (6 bases). The germline V and J ends were trimmed by 7 bases and 0 bases, with 15 bases remaining between them. CDR1 is MNHEY and CDR2 is SMNVEV in the germline V gene (reference sequence). There are 16 residues in the CDR3. The chain's CDR3 is CASTLWGGPNTGELFF. For the CDR3, the DNA is TGTGCCAGCACCCTTTGGGGAGGTCCGAACACCGGGGAGCTGTTTTTT.

This chain uses TRBV28 with TRBJ2-3; 9 nucleotides match TRBD1. Looked up from germline, CDR1 is MDHEN and CDR2 is SYDVKM. Trimming at V came to 6 bases and at J to 1 base, leaving 5 bases not matched to a gene. This CDR3 spans 15 amino acids. The CDR3 reads CASREQGAGTDTQYF. CDR3 nucleotide sequence: TGTGCCAGCAGAGAACAGGGGGCGGGCACAGATACGCAGTATTTT.

A note on this clone: The germline gene is not matched at one end of the junction; a read error may be the cause. J is TRBJ2-7 and V is TRBV27, with 8 bases lining up with TRBD2. Germline CDR1 MNHEY, CDR2 SMNVEV (reference sequence). The CDR3 has 10 amino acids. CDR3: CASIFYRGGF. The CDR3 coding sequence is TGTGCCAGCATCTTTTATCGGGGGGGCTTC.

This clone showed up many times. The chain is built from TRBV7-9 and TRBJ2-1, with TRBD1 matching 7 bases. CDR1 is SEHNR, CDR2 FQNEAQ, per germline (reference sequence). V shed 4 bases and J 10 bases; nucleotides not matched to a gene: 1. The CDR3 spans 11 residues. The CDR3 loop is CASSSRGEQFF. CDR3 nucleotides: TGTGCCAGCAGCTCCAGGGGGGAGCAGTTCTTC.

The chain uses TRBV5-1 and TRBJ1-1; a possible D gene is TRBD1 (5 bases). The germline CDR1 and CDR2 sequences are SGHRS and YFSETQ. This CDR3 spans 13 amino acids. V lost 4 bases to trimming and J lost 2 bases, with 9 bases between them. CDR3 nucleotide sequence: TGCGCCAGCAGCATGACAGCAAACACTGAAGCTTTCTTT. This sequence encodes CASSMTANTEAFF.

The J gene is TRBJ1-1, the V gene TRBV12-3 or TRBV12-4; the D is unclear. V shed 8 bases and J shed 4 bases, with 14 bases lying between them. CDR3 size: 13 residues. As DNA, the CDR3 is TGTGCCAGCGGAGGTAGGAGGAGCACTGAAGCTTTCTTT. Translated: CASGGRRSTEAFF.

V and J are TRBV20-1 and TRBJ2-2; D might be TRBD1 (5 bases). CDR3 length equals 14 residues. Trimming stripped 3 bases from V and 3 bases from J, with 11 bases between. Germline CDR1 DFQATT, CDR2 SNEGSKA (reference sequence). CDR3 in amino acids: CSASKGPDTGELFF. The CDR3 nucleotides read TGCAGTGCTAGTAAGGGGCCGGACACCGGGGAGCTGTTTTTT.

The chain is built from TRBV12-5 and TRBJ2-1; the match to TRBD2 covers 7 bases. The CDR3 contains 17 residues. The germline V gene encodes CDR1 LGHNT and CDR2 FRNRAP. Trimming took 1 base from V and 0 from J; bases not matched to a gene: 6. The DNA for the CDR3 is TGTGCTAGTGGTTTGGGACTAGCCTCTAGCTCCTACAATGAGCAGTTCTTC. Translating it yields CASGLGLASSSYNEQFF.

The genes are TRBV4-3 and TRBJ2-1; a possible D gene is TRBD2 (6 bases). Germline lookup yields CDR1 LGHNA and CDR2 YSLEER. This CDR3 is 13 amino acids long. V lost 5 bases, J lost 6 bases, and 11 bases lay in between. The CDR3 loop is CASSSQGGNEQFF. The CDR3 nucleotides are TGCGCCAGCAGCTCCCAGGGAGGCAATGAGCAGTTCTTC.

The chain couples TRBV28 to TRBJ2-5; 8 bases fit TRBD2. The CDR3 has 13 amino acids. Germline V gives CDR1 MDHEN, CDR2 SYDVKM. Losses at the gene ends were 6 bases for V and 5 bases for J; bases not matched to a gene: 5. CDR3 nucleotide sequence: TGTGCCAGCAGGCCGGGAGGGTCCGAGACCCAGTACTTC. This translates into CASRPGGSETQYF.

The chain has TRBV7-2 and TRBJ1-5; D is ambiguous. Trimming took off 0 bases at V and 0 bases at J, with 3 bases between the two ends. Germline values: CDR1 SGHTA, CDR2 FQGNSA. The CDR3 is made up of 14 amino acids. CDR3 in amino acids: CASSLAYSNQPQHF. Written as DNA, the CDR3 is TGTGCCAGCAGCTTAGCGTATAGCAATCAGCCCCAGCATTTT.

V gene TRBV19 combines with J gene TRBJ1-1; D is unresolved. Germline V gene lookup returns CDR1 LNHDA and CDR2 SQIVND (reference sequence). V was clipped by 9 bases and J by 5 bases, with 10 bases between them. This CDR3 has 11 residues. DNA of the CDR3: TGTGCCAGCGGGTGGAGGACTGAAGCTTTCTTT. This codes for CASGWRTEAFF.

The rearrangement links TRBV5-8 to TRBJ2-7; 9 positions match TRBD1. V trimming: 4 bases; J trimming: 3 bases; junction bases outside the gene matches: 20. The CDR3 sequence is 19 residues long. From germline, CDR1 is SGHTS and CDR2 YDEGEE. The CDR3 sequence: CASSPGQGPRARRDYEQYF. For the CDR3, the DNA is TGTGCCAGCAGCCCCGGACAGGGGCCGCGTGCGCGGAGAGACTACGAGCAGTACTTC.

Here the CDR3 reads CASSPSTQNTEAFF. As DNA, the CDR3 is TGCGCCAGCAGCCCGTCGACTCAGAACACTGAAGCTTTCTTT. The gene calls are TRBV5-1 and TRBJ1-1; D is undetermined. CDR1 and CDR2 from the germline V gene are SGHRS and YFSETQ. This CDR3 is 14 amino acids long. Trimming left V 4 bases short and J 1 base short, with 11 bases between.

This clone was detected only a few times. The chain employs TRBV30 and TRBJ1-2; maybe TRBD1 (6 bases). This CDR3 spans 17 amino acids. V was cut by 2 bases and J by 2 bases, with 21 bases left in between. The germline V gene encodes CDR1 GTSNPN and CDR2 SVGIG (reference sequence). CDR3 protein: CAWSPPATAGANYGYTF. The DNA of the CDR3 is TGTGCCTGGAGTCCCCCCGCGACTGCGGGGGCGAACTATGGCTACACCTTC. Full variable domain (missing parts from reference TRBV30 and TRBJ1-2): SQTIHQWPATLVQPVGSPLSLECTVEGTSNPNLYWYRQAAGRGLQLLFYSVGIGQISSEVPQNLSASRPQDRQFILSSKKLLLSDSGFYLCAWSPPATAGANYGYTFGSGTRLTVV.

The chain is built from TRBV28 and TRBJ2-5; 9 positions match TRBD1. Germline V gene lookup returns CDR1 MDHEN and CDR2 SYDVKM. V was clipped by 10 bases and J by 2 bases; unmatched bases: 5. This CDR3 has 13 residues. In nucleotides, the CDR3 is TGTGCCATCGGGACAGGGCTACAAGAGACCCAGTACTTC. It specifies CAIGTGLQETQYF.

The chain is built from TRBV3-1 (or the pseudogene TRBV3-2) and TRBJ2-7; tentatively, D is TRBD2 (5 bases). Germline assignment: CDR1 LGHDT and CDR2 YNNKEL (reference sequence). The CDR3 runs to 13 residues. The V and J ends lost 5 bases and 4 bases respectively, with 12 bases between them. In DNA form, the CDR3 reads TGTGCCAGCAGCTGGGGTCGGGGTTACGAGCAGTACTTC. This encodes CASSWGRGYEQYF.

Turning to this clone: No conserved phenylalanine or tryptophan ends this CDR3, so it is likely a read error. Because the CDR3's place on the DNA is in doubt, the DNA is left out and the CDR3 is given as listed by TCRdb. The chain joins TRBV11-2 to TRBJ2-7; the D call in the table, TRBD2, was not verified against the DNA. The length of the CDR3 is 9 amino acids, counting both ends. The V gene's germline CDR1 is SGHAT and CDR2 FQNNGV. This CDR3 is CASSPETRT.